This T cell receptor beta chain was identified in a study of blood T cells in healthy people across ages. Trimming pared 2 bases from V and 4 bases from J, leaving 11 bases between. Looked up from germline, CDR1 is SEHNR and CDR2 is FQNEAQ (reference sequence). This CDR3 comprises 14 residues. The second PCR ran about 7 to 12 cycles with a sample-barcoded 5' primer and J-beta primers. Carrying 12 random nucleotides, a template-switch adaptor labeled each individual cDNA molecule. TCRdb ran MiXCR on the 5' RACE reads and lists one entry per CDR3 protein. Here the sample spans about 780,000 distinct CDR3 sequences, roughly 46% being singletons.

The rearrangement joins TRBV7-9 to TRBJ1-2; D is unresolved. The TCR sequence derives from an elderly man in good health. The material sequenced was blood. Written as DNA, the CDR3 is TGTGCCAGCAGCTTAACAGATCCCTTCTATGGCTACACCTTC. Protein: CASSLTDPFYGYTF.